Listed below are T cell receptor beta chains from one sample, sequenced in a study of vaccination and CD4 T cells after COVID-19. The antigens for these receptors are not known. TCRdb itself ran the PCR reads through MiXCR, one entry per CDR3 protein. The data show about 12,000 distinct CDR3 sequences, 40% to 50% seen once. Material for sequencing was CD4+ T cells from blood, cultured in vitro. These receptors all stem from a human donor who had recovered from COVID-19. Both conserved end residues are part of each CDR3. The D gene is left open where the match is weak. Part of the rows lack a size; the others show once, few, many or a class for expanded clones.

cdr3_length: 14; clone_size: -; d_call: -; j_call: TRBJ1-5; v_call: TRBV6-1; cdr3_nt: TGTGCCAGCAGTGAAGTCGGGTTGGGTCAGCCCCAGCATTTT; cdr3_aa: CASSEVGLGQPQHF
cdr3_length: 12; clone_size: few; d_call: -; j_call: TRBJ2-3; v_call: TRBV5-4; cdr3_nt: TGTGCCAGCAGCCCACGGACAGATACGCAGTATTTT; cdr3_aa: CASSPRTDTQYF
cdr3_length: 14; clone_size: -; d_call: -; j_call: TRBJ2-5; v_call: TRBV19; cdr3_nt: TGTGCCAGTAGTTCCCAGGGAAGCGGGCAGACCCAGTACTTC; cdr3_aa: CASSSQGSGQTQYF
cdr3_length: 13; clone_size: -; d_call: -; j_call: TRBJ2-2; v_call: TRBV6-5; cdr3_nt: TGTGCCAGCAGTTATCGGGACACCGGGGAGCTGTTTTTT; cdr3_aa: CASSYRDTGELFF
cdr3_length: 13; clone_size: -; d_call: -; j_call: TRBJ1-5; v_call: TRBV7-8; cdr3_nt: TGTGCCAGCAGCTTAGGGGGGTTTAAGCCCCAGCATTTT; cdr3_aa: CASSLGGFKPQHF
cdr3_length: 15; clone_size: -; d_call: -; j_call: TRBJ2-5; v_call: TRBV6-5; cdr3_nt: TGTGCCAGCAGTTTTCAGGGAATAAACCAAGAGACCCAGTACTTC; cdr3_aa: CASSFQGINQETQYF
cdr3_length: 14; clone_size: few; d_call: -; j_call: TRBJ2-5; v_call: TRBV4-1; cdr3_nt: TGCGCCAGCAGGCCAACGGGGTTCCAAGAGACCCAGTACTTC; cdr3_aa: CASRPTGFQETQYF
cdr3_length: 13; clone_size: -; d_call: -; j_call: TRBJ2-7; v_call: TRBV20-1; cdr3_nt: TGCAGTGCGGGCGACGGACAGCCGGACGAGCAGTACTTC; cdr3_aa: CSAGDGQPDEQYF
cdr3_length: 14; clone_size: few; d_call: -; j_call: TRBJ2-7; v_call: TRBV11-2; cdr3_nt: TGTGCCAGCAGCTCCGGGGGACAGTACTACGAGCAGTACTTC; cdr3_aa: CASSSGGQYYEQYF
cdr3_length: 15; clone_size: few; d_call: TRBD1; j_call: TRBJ2-2; v_call: TRBV6-1; cdr3_nt: TGTGCCAGCAGACGACAGGGGGCCATCACCGGGGAGCTGTTTTTT; cdr3_aa: CASRRQGAITGELFF
cdr3_length: 15; clone_size: few; d_call: TRBD2; j_call: TRBJ2-5; v_call: TRBV20-1; cdr3_nt: TGCAGTGCTAGAGACCCTCGGGGGGGCGGAGAGACCCAGTACTTC; cdr3_aa: CSARDPRGGGETQYF
cdr3_length: 12; clone_size: -; d_call: -; j_call: TRBJ1-2; v_call: TRBV5-6; cdr3_nt: TGTGCCAGCAGCTTGGCCCCCGGGACTAGCACCTTC; cdr3_aa: CASSLAPGTSTF
cdr3_length: 15; clone_size: few; d_call: TRBD2; j_call: TRBJ2-3; v_call: TRBV20-1; cdr3_nt: TGCAGTGCTAGAGACCCACTACTAGCGAGCGATACGCAGTATTTT; cdr3_aa: CSARDPLLASDTQYF
cdr3_length: 11; clone_size: few; d_call: -; j_call: TRBJ2-4; v_call: TRBV14; cdr3_nt: TGTGCCAGCAGGCGTAAAAACATTCAGTACTTC; cdr3_aa: CASRRKNIQYF
cdr3_length: 13; clone_size: few; d_call: -; j_call: TRBJ2-7; v_call: TRBV6-5; cdr3_nt: TGTGCCAGCAGTTTCCCTCCGATGGACGAGCAGTACTTC; cdr3_aa: CASSFPPMDEQYF
cdr3_length: 16; clone_size: -; d_call: -; j_call: TRBJ1-3; v_call: TRBV6-5; cdr3_nt: TGTGCCAGCAGTTACTCGAAGGGAAGATCTGGAAACACCATATATTTT; cdr3_aa: CASSYSKGRSGNTIYF
cdr3_length: 16; clone_size: -; d_call: TRBD2; j_call: TRBJ2-2; v_call: TRBV19; cdr3_nt: TGTGCCACGAGGGGGCTAGCGGGAGGGCCCACCGGGGAGCTGTTTTTT; cdr3_aa: CATRGLAGGPTGELFF
cdr3_length: 14; clone_size: once; d_call: TRBD2; j_call: TRBJ2-1; v_call: TRBV7-9; cdr3_nt: TGTGCCAGCAGCTCCAGGACTAGCGGGAGGTCCCAGTTCTTC; cdr3_aa: CASSSRTSGRSQFF
cdr3_length: 16; clone_size: -; d_call: -; j_call: TRBJ2-3; v_call: TRBV28; cdr3_nt: TGTGCCAGCAATCAACTTACTTGGGTTAGCACAGATACGCAGTATTTT; cdr3_aa: CASNQLTWVSTDTQYF
cdr3_length: 16; clone_size: -; d_call: TRBD2; j_call: TRBJ2-1; v_call: TRBV20-1; cdr3_nt: TGCAGTGCTAGAGTTGGCGCTAGCGGAGCCTACAATGAGCAGTTCTTC; cdr3_aa: CSARVGASGAYNEQFF